Below are 4 T cell receptor beta chains sequenced from a single sample in a study of T-cell reconstitution after alpha-beta-depleted transplantation in children. Library preparation (for TCRbeta) was performed with unique molecular identifiers. One entry per CDR3 protein results from TCRdb running MiXCR on the PCR reads. The table has hundreds of thousands of distinct CDR3 sequences, 10% seen once. The source was PBMCs, collected before TCRalphabeta/CD19-depleted stem cell transplant. The origin of the receptors is a boy under three years old with acute myeloid leukemia, due to receive a stem cell transplant.

This clonotype was counted only a few times. CDR3 nucleotides: TGCAGTGCTAGAGATGTTCAGGGACTAGCGGTGAGATACAATGAGCAGTTCTTC. It yields the protein CSARDVQGLAVRYNEQFF. The chain recombines TRBV20-1 with TRBJ2-1; 11 bases align to TRBD2. Germline CDR1 and CDR2: DFQATT and SNEGSKA (reference sequence). This CDR3 contains 18 residues. V shed 0 bases and J 4 bases; nucleotides not matched to a gene: 11.

This clonotype was found many times. V is TRBV5-1 and J is TRBJ1-4, with 8 bases lining up with TRBD1. Per germline, CDR1 SGHRS and CDR2 YFSETQ. Germline trimming cut 5 bases from V and 3 bases from J; bases unmatched to any gene: 3. This CDR3 has 14 amino acids. The CDR3 sequence: CASSSDRANEKLFF. The CDR3 DNA reads as TGCGCCAGCAGTTCGGACAGGGCTAATGAAAAACTGTTTTTT.

This clonotype has a count of ten or more. The chain uses TRBV5-1 and TRBJ2-2, with a tentative D call TRBD1 (6 bases). This CDR3 is built from 14 residues. Germline V gene sequence: CDR1 SGHRS, CDR2 YFSETQ. The V end lost 4 bases, the J end lost 5 bases, and 12 bases lay between the germline ends. For the CDR3, the DNA is TGCGCCAGCAGCCGCCCCACAGGGACCGGGGAGCTGTTTTTT. This sequence encodes CASSRPTGTGELFF. Combining the CDR3 with reference TRBV5-1 and TRBJ2-2 gives the whole variable domain KAGVTQTPRYLIKTRGQQVTLSCSPISGHRSVSWYQQTPGQGLQFLFEYFSETQRNKGNFPGRFSGRQFSNSRSEMNVSTLELGDSALYLCASSRPTGTGELFFGEGSRLTVL.

This clonotype was recorded at least ten times. V usage is TRBV7-9 and J usage is TRBJ1-1, with TRBD1 matching 9 bases. The CDR3 totals 15 residues. Losses at the gene ends were 0 bases for V and 5 bases for J; bases not matched to a gene: 4. Germline V gene sequence: CDR1 SEHNR, CDR2 FQNEAQ (reference sequence). CDR3 region: CASSLALGQGTEAFF. The CDR3 bases are TGTGCCAGCAGCTTAGCCCTGGGACAGGGTACTGAAGCTTTCTTT.